These 27 T cell receptor beta chains share one sample of origin, sequenced in a study of radiation and T cells in renal cell carcinoma. Time point reported: baseline pretreatment blood. The treatment here: 15 Gy SBRT to primary tumor, nephrectomy 4 weeks later. The assay was immunoSEQ multiplex PCR, and TCRdb's table has in-frame clones only and misses some. The sample lists some 150,000 clones; over 75% were seen once. The input for sequencing was blood, taken from a patient whose treatment included radiotherapy and nephrectomy. These receptors came from a woman between 50 and 59 years old with renal cell carcinoma.

J is TRBJ1-2 and V is TRBV13; unclear D gene. The V end was cut by 3 bases, the J end by 0 bases, with 14 bases between. The germline CDR1 and CDR2 sequences are PRHDT and FYEKMQ (reference sequence). The CDR3 covers 16 residues. This chain's CDR3 is CASSLGETYTNYGYTF. As DNA, the CDR3 is TGTGCCAGCAGCTTGGGCGAGACTTACACTAACTATGGCTACACCTTC.

CDR3 residues: CASSLVGGPKETQYF. The CDR3 DNA follows: TGTGCCAGCAGCTTAGTCGGGGGACCCAAAGAGACCCAGTACTTC. The chain links TRBV7-2 to TRBJ2-5; D perhaps matches TRBD2 (6 bases). Trimming stripped 1 base from V and 3 bases from J, with 12 bases between. The CDR3 has 15 amino acids. CDR1 is SGHTA and CDR2 is FQGNSA in the germline V gene.

The chain links TRBV4-3 to TRBJ1-3, with D perhaps TRBD1 (5 bases). CDR1 is LGHNA and CDR2 is YSLEER in the germline V gene. The CDR3 covers 15 residues. Trimming removed 1 base from V and 6 bases from J, with 13 bases in between. This CDR3 is CASSQAAGTLNTIYF. The CDR3 region has the DNA TGCGCCAGCAGCCAAGCTGCGGGGACTCTAAACACCATATATTTT.

This clone was found a few times. J is TRBJ1-2 and V is TRBV19; TRBD1 aligns across 8 bases. V shed 5 bases and J 6 bases; nucleotides not matched to a gene: 11. CDR1 LNHDA and CDR2 SQIVND come from the germline V gene (reference sequence). The CDR3 covers 15 residues. The CDR3: CASSAQGARGNGYTF. CDR3 DNA sequence: TGTGCCAGTAGTGCCCAGGGGGCGCGGGGAAATGGCTACACCTTC.

This chain connects TRBV7-9 to TRBJ2-3, with 14 bases that match TRBD2. Germline CDR1 and CDR2: SEHNR and FQNEAQ (reference sequence). The CDR3 runs to 17 residues. After removal of 5 bases from V and 5 bases from J, the junction contained 9 bases not matched to a gene. CDR3 coding DNA: TGTGCCAGCAGCCCCCGACTAGCGGGGGGGCCGAGAGATACGCAGTATTTT. Its protein is CASSPRLAGGPRDTQYF.

This chain uses TRBV7-3 with TRBJ1-1, with 11 nucleotides matching TRBD1. Germline V CDR1 and CDR2: SGHTA, FQGTGA. This CDR3 has 17 amino acids. The V gene end was trimmed by 4 bases and the J gene end by 0 bases; junction bases not matched to a gene: 7. The CDR3 here is CASSSSGQGDVNTEAFF. DNA of the CDR3: TGTGCCAGCAGCTCGTCGGGACAGGGGGATGTGAACACTGAAGCTTTCTTT.

This chain uses TRBV4-3 with TRBJ2-5; D not resolved. V was cut by 4 bases and J by 2 bases, with 8 bases left in between. The CDR3 has 13 amino acids. Per the germline V gene, CDR1 is LGHNA and CDR2 is YSLEER. The CDR3 DNA reads as TGCGCCAGCAGCCCGACGGTACAAGAGACCCAGTACTTC. This sequence encodes CASSPTVQETQYF.

The J gene is TRBJ2-6, the V gene TRBV19; TRBD1 is a possible D gene (6 bases). V was clipped by 6 bases and J by 1 base, with 10 bases between them. Germline CDR1 is LNHDA and CDR2 is SQIVND (reference sequence). This CDR3 comprises 15 residues. The CDR3 DNA reads as TGTGCCAGTAGCACAGGGTCGTCTGGGGCCAACGTCCTGACTTTC. Translated: CASSTGSSGANVLTF.

The rearrangement joins TRBV6-6 to TRBJ2-2; D not resolved. There are 13 residues in the CDR3. Trimming shortened V by 10 bases and J by 4 bases, and 13 bases separated the two germline ends. CDR1 MNHNY and CDR2 SVGAGI come from the germline V gene (reference sequence). The CDR3 bases are TGTGCCACCCAGATCACGGGCACCGGGGAGCTGTTTTTT. Translation: CATQITGTGELFF.

The gene calls are TRBV7-9 and TRBJ1-2, with a tentative D call TRBD1 (5 bases). With 4 bases removed from V and 0 bases from J, the gap between germline ends came to 9 bases. The CDR3 loop spans 14 amino acids. Germline loops: CDR1 SEHNR, CDR2 FQNEAQ (reference sequence). The CDR3 DNA reads TGTGCCAGCAGCTCGAGGGGATCTAACTATGGCTACACCTTC. It codes for CASSSRGSNYGYTF.

The V call is TRBV20-1, the J call TRBJ2-7; 7 bases match TRBD2. J was trimmed by 1 base and V by 6 bases; bases with no gene match: 0. The germline CDR1 and CDR2 sequences are DFQATT and SNEGSKA (reference sequence). The CDR3 runs to 11 residues. The CDR3 spells CSAGGSYEQYF. CDR3 nucleotide sequence: TGCAGTGCCGGGGGGTCCTACGAGCAGTACTTC.

The V call is TRBV11-3, the J call TRBJ2-2; no definite D call. Trimming stripped 1 base from V and 4 bases from J, with 7 bases between. The germline V gene encodes CDR1 SGHNT and CDR2 YENEEA. The CDR3 has 14 amino acids. CDR3 sequence: CASSLAASTGELFF. CDR3 in DNA: TGTGCCAGCAGCTTAGCGGCCAGCACCGGGGAGCTGTTTTTT.

This clone was seen a single time. J is TRBJ2-1 and V is TRBV18; D is unresolved. CDR3 length: 15 amino acids. CDR1 KGHSH and CDR2 LQKENI come from the germline V gene. The V and J ends lost 2 bases and 7 bases respectively, with 15 bases between them. In nucleotides, the CDR3 is TGTGCCAGCTCACCAAGGACCCAAATCGTAAATGAGCAGTTCTTC. Protein: CASSPRTQIVNEQFF.

The CDR3 protein is CASSPVVLDGYTF. CDR3 nucleotides: TGTGCCAGCAGTCCCGTCGTCCTGGATGGCTACACCTTC. This rearrangement joins TRBV6-6 to TRBJ1-2, with unresolved D. Per the germline V gene, CDR1 is MNHNY and CDR2 is SVGAGI (reference sequence). The V end lost 5 bases, the J end lost 6 bases, and 13 bases lay between the germline ends. The CDR3 is made up of 13 amino acids.

The J gene is TRBJ2-7, the V gene TRBV19, with a tentative D call TRBD1 (5 bases). Per the germline V gene, CDR1 is LNHDA and CDR2 is SQIVND (reference sequence). CDR3 length equals 14 residues. V dropped 9 bases and J dropped 0 bases, with 15 bases sitting between them. The chain's CDR3 is CASSKQADSYEQYF. CDR3 nucleotides: TGTGCCAGCTCTAAACAGGCCGACTCCTACGAGCAGTACTTC.

Here the CDR3 DNA reads TGCGCCAGCAGCTTGGTGGGGACTGTGGGACAAGAGACCCAGTACTTC. As protein: CASSLVGTVGQETQYF. The J gene is TRBJ2-5, the V gene TRBV5-1; a weak D match, TRBD2 (6 bases). The V gene lost 0 bases and the J gene lost 2 bases, with 14 bases spanning the gap. Per the germline V gene, CDR1 is SGHRS and CDR2 is YFSETQ. The CDR3 covers 16 residues.

The rearrangement uses TRBV5-6 and TRBJ1-2; TRBD1 aligns across 7 bases. The junction had 4 bases not matched to a gene; V was cut back by 4 bases and J by 4 bases. Germline CDR1 SGHDT, CDR2 YYEEEE. This CDR3 has 13 residues. CDR3 residues: CASSRDSLYGYTF. CDR3 nucleotides: TGTGCCAGCAGCCGGGACAGCCTCTATGGCTACACCTTC. Using reference TRBV5-6 and TRBJ1-2 for the parts outside the CDR3, the full variable domain is DAGVTQSPTHLIKTRGQQVTLRCSPKSGHDTVSWYQQALGQGPQFIFQYYEEEERQRGNFPDRFSGHQFPNYSSELNVNALLLGDSALYLCASSRDSLYGYTFGSGTRLTVV.

The chain carries TRBV6-5 and TRBJ1-6; 7 bases line up with TRBD1. Trimming cost V 5 bases and J 5 bases; bases outside gene matches: 6. The CDR3 runs 15 residues. From germline, CDR1 is MNHEY and CDR2 SVGAGI. DNA for the CDR3: TGTGCCAGCAGTCCACAGGGGACAAATAATTCACCCCTCCACTTT. Protein sequence: CASSPQGTNNSPLHF.

This clone was seen a few times. The V gene is TRBV2, the J gene TRBJ1-1; D is unclear. The V end lost 6 bases, the J end lost 0 bases, and 14 bases lay between the germline ends. Germline CDR1 and CDR2: SNHLY and FYNNEI. CDR3 length equals 15 residues. The CDR3 sequence: CASRGRSTMNTEAFF. The CDR3 DNA follows: TGTGCCAGCAGGGGAAGGAGTACAATGAACACTGAAGCTTTCTTT.

Of note for this clone: Other DNA sequences in the sample encode the same CDR3. The chain uses TRBV7-6 and TRBJ2-3; D is unresolved. The CDR3 is 13 residues long. Trimming took off 1 base at V and 4 bases at J, with 6 bases between the two ends. The V gene's germline CDR1 is SGHVS and CDR2 FNYEAQ. The CDR3 loop is CASSLGVADTQYF. The CDR3 DNA reads as TGTGCCAGCAGCTTAGGGGTGGCAGATACGCAGTATTTT.

The rearrangement links TRBV6-5 to TRBJ2-7, with TRBD1 identical over 9 bases. V trimming: 7 bases; J trimming: 6 bases; junction bases outside the gene matches: 10. Germline CDR1 is MNHEY and CDR2 is SVGAGI. CDR3 size: 14 residues. CDR3 sequence: CASKPGQGFGEQYF. The CDR3 nucleotides read TGTGCCAGCAAACCGGGACAGGGATTCGGCGAGCAGTACTTC.

The rearrangement joins TRBV11-1 to TRBJ2-3; 10 nucleotides line up with TRBD2. The V and J ends lost 5 bases and 0 bases, in that order; junction bases with no gene match: 8. The CDR3 is 17 amino acids. Per the germline V gene, CDR1 is SGHAT and CDR2 is FQDESV (reference sequence). CDR3 nucleotide sequence: TGTGCCAGCAGCCCGAGACTAGCGGGCGATAGCACAGATACGCAGTATTTT. Translated, it gives CASSPRLAGDSTDTQYF.

The chain recombines TRBV7-2 with TRBJ1-1; D remains unclear. Germline-derived CDR1 and CDR2 are SGHTA and FQGNSA. The CDR3 consists of 14 residues. The V gene lost 5 bases and the J gene lost 4 bases, with 14 bases spanning the gap. The CDR3 DNA sequence: TGTGCCAGCAGCCCCCCCCGGGCGGGCACTGAAGCTTTCTTT. This encodes CASSPPRAGTEAFF. The full variable domain, with the rest looked up from reference TRBV7-2 and TRBJ1-1, is GAGVSQSPSNKVTEKGKDVELRCDPISGHTALYWYRQSLGQGLEFLIYFQGNSAPDKSGLPSDRFSAERTGGSVSTLTIQRTQQEDSAVYLCASSPPRAGTEAFFGQGTRLTVV.

The V and J genes are TRBV4-1 and TRBJ2-1; 9 bases are shared with TRBD2. CDR1 is MGHRA and CDR2 is YSYEKL in the germline V gene. Trimming cost V 2 bases and J 0 bases; bases outside gene matches: 5. The CDR3 is 17 amino acids. The CDR3, as DNA: TGCGCCAGCAGCCAAAGACTAGCGGCTCCCTCCTACAATGAGCAGTTCTTC. Encoded protein: CASSQRLAAPSYNEQFF.

The chain couples TRBV5-8 to TRBJ1-2; D possibly corresponds to TRBD1 (6 bases). The CDR3 spans 15 residues. With 7 bases removed from V and 8 bases from J, the gap between germline ends came to 24 bases. Germline CDR1 reads SGHTS; CDR2 reads YDEGEE. CDR3 sequence reads: CASGRGQTNVGGYTF. The CDR3 DNA follows: TGTGCCAGCGGCCGAGGACAGACCAACGTCGGCGGCTACACCTTC.

V gene TRBV7-8 combines with J gene TRBJ2-1; D gene ambiguous. Per the germline V gene, CDR1 is SGHVS and CDR2 is FQNEAQ. The V gene lost 1 base and the J gene lost 9 bases, with 16 bases spanning the gap. This CDR3 spans 15 amino acids. CDR3 sequence: CASSLDSSSRSEQFF. DNA for the CDR3: TGTGCCAGCAGCTTAGACTCCTCCAGTAGAAGTGAGCAGTTCTTC.

The chain links TRBV6-5 to TRBJ1-1; no reliable D call. The V and J ends lost 8 bases and 0 bases respectively, with 16 bases between them. There are 15 residues in the CDR3. The germline CDR1 and CDR2 sequences are MNHEY and SVGAGI. The chain's CDR3 is CASRDGSSMNTEAFF. The DNA of the CDR3 is TGTGCCAGCCGGGATGGGTCATCTATGAACACTGAAGCTTTCTTT.